The rows below give T cell receptor beta chains drawn from one sample of a study of siplizumab effects on memory and regulatory T cells. Method: immunoSEQ multiplex PCR; TCRdb's copy keeps in-frame clones and lacks some. The sample contains roughly 100,000 clones, 90% to 95% of which appear only once. The sequenced sample was CD8+ T cells sorted from blood. The origin of the receptors is a human donor in good health. Each CDR3 is given with its conserved first and last residue. Each record gives: D gene, clone size, V gene, J gene, CDR3 protein, CDR3 DNA. D genes are given only for firm matches. Size values are once, few and many counts, or a class for expanded clones, and some rows have none.

d_call: -; clone_size: -; v_call: TRBV4-2; j_call: TRBJ2-1; cdr3_aa: CASSLENEQFF; cdr3_nt: TGTGCCAGCAGCCTCGAAAATGAGCAGTTCTTC
d_call: TRBD1; clone_size: -; v_call: TRBV19; j_call: TRBJ1-2; cdr3_aa: CASREQGGFYGYTF; cdr3_nt: TGTGCCAGTAGAGAACAGGGGGGTTTTTATGGCTACACCTTC
d_call: -; clone_size: -; v_call: TRBV21-1; j_call: TRBJ1-2; cdr3_aa: CASSKESGYNYGYTF; cdr3_nt: TGTGCCAGCAGCAAAGAATCAGGGTATAACTATGGCTACACCTTC
d_call: -; clone_size: -; v_call: TRBV9; j_call: TRBJ1-2; cdr3_aa: CASSAHGELNYGYTF; cdr3_nt: TGTGCCAGCAGCGCTCACGGGGAGTTAAACTATGGCTACACCTTC
d_call: -; clone_size: once; v_call: TRBV5-1; j_call: TRBJ2-7; cdr3_aa: CASSLKSSYEQYF; cdr3_nt: TGCGCCAGCAGCTTAAAAAGCTCCTACGAGCAGTACTTC
d_call: -; clone_size: -; v_call: TRBV5-6; j_call: TRBJ1-1; cdr3_aa: CASSLWPGSTEAFF; cdr3_nt: TGTGCCAGCAGCTTGTGGCCGGGGAGCACTGAAGCTTTCTTT
d_call: -; clone_size: -; v_call: TRBV14; j_call: TRBJ2-7; cdr3_aa: CASSQGYEQYF; cdr3_nt: TGTGCCAGCAGCCAAGGTTACGAGCAGTACTTC
d_call: TRBD2; clone_size: -; v_call: TRBV4-1; j_call: TRBJ2-5; cdr3_aa: CASSHPTSGEETQYF; cdr3_nt: TGCGCCAGCAGCCATCCGACTAGCGGGGAAGAGACCCAGTACTTC
d_call: -; clone_size: -; v_call: TRBV15; j_call: TRBJ2-5; cdr3_aa: CATSGDRETQYF; cdr3_nt: TGTGCCACCAGCGGAGACAGAGAGACCCAGTACTTC
d_call: -; clone_size: -; v_call: TRBV9; j_call: TRBJ1-2; cdr3_aa: CASSVDPEDYGYTF; cdr3_nt: TGTGCCAGCAGCGTAGACCCGGAAGACTATGGCTACACCTTC
d_call: -; clone_size: -; v_call: TRBV27; j_call: TRBJ2-7; cdr3_aa: CASSLRGNSYEQYF; cdr3_nt: TGTGCCAGCAGTTTACGGGGCAACTCCTACGAGCAGTACTTC
d_call: TRBD2; clone_size: -; v_call: TRBV7-6; j_call: TRBJ2-1; cdr3_aa: CASSPRTSGADNEQFF; cdr3_nt: TGTGCCAGCAGCCCCCGGACTAGCGGGGCCGACAATGAGCAGTTCTTC
d_call: TRBD1; clone_size: -; v_call: TRBV13; j_call: TRBJ1-2; cdr3_aa: CASSLGTGGSYGYTF; cdr3_nt: TGTGCCAGCAGCCTCGGGACAGGGGGCAGCTATGGCTACACCTTC
d_call: -; clone_size: -; v_call: TRBV6-5; j_call: TRBJ2-3; cdr3_aa: CASTGGDTQYF; cdr3_nt: TGTGCCAGCACGGGTGGAGATACGCAGTATTTT
d_call: -; clone_size: -; v_call: TRBV30; j_call: TRBJ1-3; cdr3_aa: CAWNEERSSGNTIYF; cdr3_nt: TGTGCCTGGAATGAAGAGCGATCCTCTGGAAACACCATATATTTT
d_call: -; clone_size: -; v_call: TRBV7-9; j_call: TRBJ1-1; cdr3_aa: CASSPLGGEAFF; cdr3_nt: TGTGCCAGCAGCCCTCTTGGGGGTGAAGCTTTCTTT
d_call: TRBD1; clone_size: -; v_call: TRBV19; j_call: TRBJ1-5; cdr3_aa: CASSTGQTFNQPQHF; cdr3_nt: TGTGCCAGTAGTACGGGACAGACCTTCAATCAGCCCCAGCATTTT
d_call: -; clone_size: -; v_call: TRBV27; j_call: TRBJ2-1; cdr3_aa: CASSLLGGVDEQFF; cdr3_nt: TGTGCCAGCAGTTTATTGGGGGGAGTGGATGAGCAGTTCTTC
d_call: -; clone_size: -; v_call: TRBV7-6; j_call: TRBJ2-3; cdr3_aa: CASSLDSAPDTQYF; cdr3_nt: TGTGCCAGCAGCTTGGACAGTGCCCCAGATACGCAGTATTTT
d_call: TRBD2; clone_size: -; v_call: TRBV19; j_call: TRBJ2-1; cdr3_aa: CASSMISGGPSYNEQFF; cdr3_nt: TGTGCCAGTAGTATGATTAGCGGGGGTCCCTCCTACAATGAGCAGTTCTTC
d_call: -; clone_size: -; v_call: TRBV6-5; j_call: TRBJ1-5; cdr3_aa: CASKKTAYSNQPQHF; cdr3_nt: TGTGCCAGCAAAAAGACAGCTTATAGCAATCAGCCCCAGCATTTT
d_call: -; clone_size: -; v_call: TRBV6-5; j_call: TRBJ1-2; cdr3_aa: CASSYSQGLGYTF; cdr3_nt: TGTGCCAGCAGTTACTCACAGGGCTTGGGCTACACCTTC
d_call: -; clone_size: -; v_call: TRBV19; j_call: TRBJ1-2; cdr3_aa: CASSIQGSAFGYTF; cdr3_nt: TGTGCCAGTAGTATCCAGGGATCGGCGTTCGGCTACACCTTC
d_call: TRBD1; clone_size: -; v_call: TRBV6-5; j_call: TRBJ2-7; cdr3_aa: CASTPSGQGAYEQYF; cdr3_nt: TGTGCCAGCACCCCGTCAGGACAGGGGGCCTACGAGCAGTACTTC
d_call: -; clone_size: -; v_call: TRBV9; j_call: TRBJ1-2; cdr3_aa: CASSGTPDQANYGYTF; cdr3_nt: TGTGCCAGCAGCGGGACCCCGGACCAAGCTAACTATGGCTACACCTTC
d_call: -; clone_size: -; v_call: TRBV6-4; j_call: TRBJ1-5; cdr3_aa: CASSDSLGQPQHF; cdr3_nt: TGTGCCAGCAGCGACAGTCTCGGTCAGCCCCAGCATTTT
d_call: -; clone_size: once; v_call: TRBV12-5; j_call: TRBJ2-1; cdr3_aa: CASGFAVSGYNEQFF; cdr3_nt: TGTGCTAGTGGTTTTGCAGTATCCGGTTACAATGAGCAGTTCTTC
d_call: -; clone_size: few; v_call: TRBV19; j_call: TRBJ1-2; cdr3_aa: CASSIAWTENYGYTF; cdr3_nt: TGTGCCAGTAGTATAGCCTGGACGGAAAACTATGGCTACACCTTC
d_call: -; clone_size: -; v_call: TRBV5-5; j_call: TRBJ2-2; cdr3_aa: CASSLAGWRELFF; cdr3_nt: TGTGCCAGCAGCTTGGCCGGTTGGAGGGAGCTGTTTTTT
d_call: -; clone_size: once; v_call: TRBV9; j_call: TRBJ1-5; cdr3_aa: CASSPGDYSNQPQHF; cdr3_nt: TGTGCCAGCAGTCCCGGGGACTATAGCAATCAGCCCCAGCATTTT
d_call: TRBD1; clone_size: -; v_call: TRBV13; j_call: TRBJ1-6; cdr3_aa: CASSLRRQGVPSPLHF; cdr3_nt: TGTGCCAGCAGCCTCCGCCGACAGGGGGTTCCCTCACCCCTCCACTTT